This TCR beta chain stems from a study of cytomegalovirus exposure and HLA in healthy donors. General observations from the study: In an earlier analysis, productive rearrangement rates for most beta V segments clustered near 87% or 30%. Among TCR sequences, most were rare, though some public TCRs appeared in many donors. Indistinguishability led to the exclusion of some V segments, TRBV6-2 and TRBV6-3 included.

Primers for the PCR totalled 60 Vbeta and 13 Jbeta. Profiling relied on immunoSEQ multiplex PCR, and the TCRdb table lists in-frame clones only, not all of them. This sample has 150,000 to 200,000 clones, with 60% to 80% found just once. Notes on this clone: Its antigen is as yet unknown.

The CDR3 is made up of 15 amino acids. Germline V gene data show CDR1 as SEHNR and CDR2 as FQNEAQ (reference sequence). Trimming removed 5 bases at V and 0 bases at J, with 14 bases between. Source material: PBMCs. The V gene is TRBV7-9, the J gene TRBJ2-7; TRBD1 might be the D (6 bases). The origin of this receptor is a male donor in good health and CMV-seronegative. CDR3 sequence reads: CASSETGSSSYEQYF. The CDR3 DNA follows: TGTGCCAGCAGCGAGACAGGCTCCAGCTCCTACGAGCAGTACTTC.